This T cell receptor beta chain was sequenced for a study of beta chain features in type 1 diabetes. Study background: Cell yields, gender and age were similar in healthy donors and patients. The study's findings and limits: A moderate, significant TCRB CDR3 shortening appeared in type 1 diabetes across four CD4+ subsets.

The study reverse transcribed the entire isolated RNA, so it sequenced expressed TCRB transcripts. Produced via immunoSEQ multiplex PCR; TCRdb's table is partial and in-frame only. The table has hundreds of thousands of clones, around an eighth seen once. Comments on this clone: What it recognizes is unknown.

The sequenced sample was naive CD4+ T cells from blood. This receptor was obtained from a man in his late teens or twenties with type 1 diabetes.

The CDR3, as DNA: TGTGCCAGCAGCTCAGGGGGGTTGAACCAGCCCCAGCATTTT. This translates into CASSSGGLNQPQHF. The rearrangement joins TRBV5-4 to TRBJ1-5; 7 bases line up with TRBD1. The CDR3 is made up of 14 amino acids. V shed 3 bases, J shed 7 bases, and the junction held 7 bases outside the gene matches. The V gene's germline CDR1 is SGHNT and CDR2 YYREEE (reference sequence).